Below are 10 T cell receptor beta chains sequenced from a single sample in a study of shared clonotypes between healthy human individuals. Clones were sequenced by immunoSEQ multiplex PCR, and TCRdb holds only the in-frame ones, with some missing. The top ten clones hold about 22% of a sample with fewer than 150,000 clones, approximately 70% of them seen once. Material: memory CD8+ T cells sorted from blood. The subset here: CD45RO+ cells pooled with CCR7-negative TemRA cells. Receptors were obtained from a woman between 25 and 40 years old in good health.

This clone was recorded a few times. The V and J genes are TRBV27 and TRBJ2-7; D possibly corresponds to TRBD2 (6 bases). This CDR3 comprises 15 residues. Trimming took 6 bases from V and 0 from J, leaving 15 bases between them. Germline V gives CDR1 MNHEY, CDR2 SMNVEV (reference sequence). DNA of the CDR3: TGTGCCAGCAGCCCGGGACTCCGGAGCTCCTACGAGCAGTACTTC. This sequence encodes CASSPGLRSSYEQYF.

Of note for this clone: One end of the junction varies from germline; a read error may be responsible. The J gene is TRBJ2-1, the V gene TRBV11-2; D remains unclear. CDR1 and CDR2 (germline): SGHAT, FQNNGV. The CDR3 runs to 14 residues. This chain's CDR3 is CASGLPSSYNEQFF. CDR3 DNA sequence: TGTGCCAGCGGCTTGCCGAGCTCCTACAATGAGCAGTTCTTC.

The chain couples TRBV7-9 to TRBJ2-7, with a tentative D call TRBD2 (6 bases). Deletions cut 5 bases from V and 4 bases from J, with 12 bases between. CDR3 size: 13 residues. Germline V gene sequence: CDR1 SEHNR, CDR2 FQNEAQ (reference sequence). The chain's CDR3 is CASSIDRGYEQYF. CDR3 nucleotide sequence: TGTGCCAGCAGCATCGATCGGGGGTACGAGCAGTACTTC.

The V call is TRBV10-3, the J call TRBJ1-1, with 7 bases fitting TRBD1. CDR1 is ENHRY and CDR2 is SYGVKD in the germline V gene. V trimming: 6 bases; J trimming: 6 bases; junction bases outside the gene matches: 7. The CDR3 sequence is 13 residues long. DNA of the CDR3: TGTGCCATCAGGGGAGACAGGGACGCTGAAGCTTTCTTT. Protein product: CAIRGDRDAEAFF.

This sequence joins TRBV7-8 and TRBJ2-1, with 11 bases matching TRBD2. Germline V gene data show CDR1 as SGHVS and CDR2 as FQNEAQ. This CDR3 has 18 residues. V shed 4 bases and J 7 bases; nucleotides not matched to a gene: 15. The CDR3: CASSSHPGGTSGRNEQFF. CDR3 bases: TGTGCCAGCAGCTCTCACCCGGGGGGGACTAGCGGCCGAAATGAGCAGTTCTTC.

This clone was seen only a few times. V usage is TRBV10-2 and J usage is TRBJ2-7; TRBD2 is a possible D gene (7 bases). V was clipped by 4 bases and J by 4 bases, with 14 bases between them. CDR3 length equals 14 residues. CDR1 and CDR2 from the germline V gene are WSHSY and SAAADI. CDR3 region: CASSAGGALYEQYF. DNA for the CDR3: TGCGCCAGCAGTGCGGGGGGCGCCTTGTACGAGCAGTACTTC.

V usage is TRBV19 and J usage is TRBJ1-5; TRBD1 matches 11 bases. Germline CDR1 is LNHDA and CDR2 is SQIVND (reference sequence). CDR3 length: 16 amino acids. V gave up 5 bases and J gave up 7 bases; unmatched junction bases: 10. The chain's CDR3 is CASSQTDRGRRQPQHF. For the CDR3, the DNA is TGTGCCAGTAGTCAAACGGACAGGGGGCGGCGACAGCCCCAGCATTTT.

The chain is built from TRBV6-4 and TRBJ2-1; 9 bases agree with TRBD2. CDR1 MRHNA and CDR2 SNTAGT come from the germline V gene. After removal of 0 bases from V and 8 bases from J, the junction contained 8 bases not matched to a gene. The CDR3 runs to 16 residues. The CDR3 DNA follows: TGTGCCAGCAGTGACTCTCCCGCTAGCGGGAATGATGAGCAGTTCTTC. This sequence encodes CASSDSPASGNDEQFF.

Comments on this clone: It may be a read error: a sequence one base away is much more abundant. The same CDR3 also results from other DNA sequences found in this sample. V gene TRBV28 combines with J gene TRBJ2-7, with 8 bases identical to TRBD2. This CDR3 has 17 residues. The V gene end was trimmed by 3 bases and the J gene end by 6 bases; junction bases not matched to a gene: 16. Germline CDR1 reads MDHEN; CDR2 reads SYDVKM. CDR3 nucleotide sequence: TGTGCCAGCAGTTTCCTGGCGGGAGGCGGCCTCGGGGTCGAGCAGTACTTC. Translated, it gives CASSFLAGGGLGVEQYF.

The chain recombines TRBV4-2 with TRBJ2-3; the D gene is possibly TRBD2 (6 bases). V lost 5 bases and J lost 0, with 15 bases in between. This CDR3 spans 16 amino acids. Germline V gene data show CDR1 as LGHNA and CDR2 as YNFKEQ. The CDR3 sequence is CASSVGSSPSTDTQYF. The CDR3 nucleotides are TGTGCCAGCAGCGTCGGGAGTTCCCCTAGCACAGATACGCAGTATTTT.